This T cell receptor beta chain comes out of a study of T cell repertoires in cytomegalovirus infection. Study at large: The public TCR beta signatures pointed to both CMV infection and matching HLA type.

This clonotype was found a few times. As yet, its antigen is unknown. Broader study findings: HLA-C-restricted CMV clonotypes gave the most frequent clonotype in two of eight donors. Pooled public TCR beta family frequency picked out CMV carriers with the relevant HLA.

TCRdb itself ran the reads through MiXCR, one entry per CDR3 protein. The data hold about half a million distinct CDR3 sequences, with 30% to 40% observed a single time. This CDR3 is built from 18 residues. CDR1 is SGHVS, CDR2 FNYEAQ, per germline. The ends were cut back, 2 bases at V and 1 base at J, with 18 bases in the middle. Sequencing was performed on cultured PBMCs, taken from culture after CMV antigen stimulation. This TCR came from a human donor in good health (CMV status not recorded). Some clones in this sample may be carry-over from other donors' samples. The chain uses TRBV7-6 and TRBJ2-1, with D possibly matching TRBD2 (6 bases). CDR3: CASSLMGGLGSSYNEQFF. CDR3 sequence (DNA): TGTGCCAGCAGCTTAATGGGGGGATTGGGTAGTTCCTACAATGAGCAGTTCTTC. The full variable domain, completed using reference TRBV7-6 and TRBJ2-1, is GAGVSQSPRYKVTKRGQDVALRCDPISGHVSLYWYRQALGQGPEFLTYFNYEAQQDKSGLPNDRFSAERPEGSISTLTIQRTEQRDSAMYRCASSLMGGLGSSYNEQFFGPGTRLTVL.